This passage covers 29 T cell receptor beta chains from one sample sequenced in a study of technical replicates of blood from a few donors. The protocol was immunoSEQ multiplex PCR, while the TCRdb copy is restricted to in-frame clones and leaves out a portion. The sample lists approximately 100,000 clones, nearly 96% occurring once. The sequenced sample was T cells isolated from PBMCs. These receptors were collected from a human donor in good health.

The V gene is TRBV27, the J gene TRBJ2-5, with TRBD2 matching over 10 bases. The V and J ends lost 5 bases and 4 bases, in that order; junction bases with no gene match: 1. The CDR3 loop spans 13 amino acids. CDR1 and CDR2 (germline): MNHEY, SMNVEV (reference sequence). CDR3 region: CASSIAGGETQYF. CDR3 sequence (DNA): TGTGCCAGCAGTATAGCGGGAGGAGAGACCCAGTACTTC.

The gene calls are TRBV28 and TRBJ2-7, with 8 bases fitting TRBD2. Germline assignment: CDR1 MDHEN and CDR2 SYDVKM. With 3 bases clipped from V and 4 bases from J, the junction kept 5 bases outside the gene matches. CDR3 length equals 14 residues. CDR3 coding DNA: TGTGCCAGCAGTTTGCGCGGGAGGAATTACGAGCAGTACTTC. It yields the protein CASSLRGRNYEQYF.

The gene calls are TRBV2 and TRBJ2-7; 11 positions match TRBD2. J was trimmed by 5 bases and V by 3 bases; bases with no gene match: 6. This CDR3 has 15 residues. Germline V gene data show CDR1 as SNHLY and CDR2 as FYNNEI. CDR3 amino acids: CASSEVLAGVNEQYF. CDR3 sequence (DNA): TGTGCCAGCAGTGAGGTACTAGCGGGAGTGAACGAGCAGTACTTC.

The J gene is TRBJ2-1, the V gene TRBV2, with 8 bases that match TRBD1. The V gene end was trimmed by 7 bases and the J gene end by 15 bases; junction bases not matched to a gene: 8. The CDR3 length is 11 residues. Germline-derived CDR1 and CDR2 are SNHLY and FYNNEI. The CDR3 DNA is TGTGCCAGCAATCGTCGAGACAGGGGGTTCTTC. This sequence encodes CASNRRDRGFF.

The genes are TRBV10-1 and TRBJ2-3; perhaps TRBD2 as D (6 bases). The germline CDR1 and CDR2 sequences are WNHNN and SYGVQD (reference sequence). The CDR3 has 15 residues. V gave up 3 bases and J gave up 5 bases, with 15 bases separating them. CDR3: CASSDNRESRDTQYF. The CDR3 DNA is TGCGCCAGCAGTGATAACCGGGAGTCTAGAGATACGCAGTATTTT.

The chain combines TRBV2 with TRBJ2-4; TRBD2 agrees at 7 bases. CDR1 is SNHLY, CDR2 FYNNEI, per germline. The V segment lost 6 bases and the J segment 12 bases; nucleotides outside the gene matches: 14. The CDR3 is 14 amino acids. CDR3 protein: CASREILKSGNQYF. The DNA for the CDR3 is TGTGCCAGCAGGGAAATTTTAAAAAGCGGGAATCAGTACTTC.

This sequence joins TRBV28 and TRBJ2-2; tentative D call: TRBD2 (7 bases). Germline CDR1 and CDR2: MDHEN and SYDVKM. V lost 5 bases and J lost 7, with 20 bases in between. The CDR3 runs 16 residues. The CDR3 region has the DNA TGTGCCAGCAGTAAAATACTGGGGGGGGCCGGCGGGGAGCTGTTTTTT. Its translation is CASSKILGGAGGELFF.

V is TRBV2 and J is TRBJ2-1; D is unclear. CDR1 and CDR2 from the germline V gene are SNHLY and FYNNEI. CDR3 length: 19 amino acids. V was cut by 4 bases and J by 0 bases, with 22 bases left in between. CDR3 coding DNA: TGTGCCAGCAGTGTGAGTAGCATCTACCAGAAGAGCTCCTACAATGAGCAGTTCTTC. Its protein is CASSVSSIYQKSSYNEQFF.

V is TRBV5-1 and J is TRBJ2-1; TRBD1 agrees at 8 bases. The CDR3 runs to 15 residues. The germline V gene has CDR1 SGHRS and CDR2 YFSETQ. V was clipped by 3 bases and J by 2 bases; unmatched bases: 4. CDR3 nucleotide sequence: TGCGCCAGCAGCTCGACAGGGGACACCTACAATGAGCAGTTCTTC. Amino acid sequence: CASSSTGDTYNEQFF.

The chain joins TRBV7-8 to TRBJ2-1, with 13 positions matching TRBD2. J gave up 2 bases and V 5 bases, and 6 bases lay outside the gene matches. The CDR3 covers 17 residues. CDR1 SGHVS and CDR2 FQNEAQ come from the germline V gene. The CDR3 sequence: CASSDRLAGGPYNEQFF. In DNA, the CDR3 is TGTGCCAGCAGCGACCGACTAGCGGGAGGTCCCTACAATGAGCAGTTCTTC.

The rearrangement links TRBV15 to TRBJ1-5; the D gene is possibly TRBD1 (5 bases). This CDR3 has 16 residues. CDR1 and CDR2 (germline): LNHNV, YYDKDF (reference sequence). Trimming took off 0 bases at V and 3 bases at J, with 12 bases between the two ends. This chain's CDR3 is CATSRDRGLNNQPQHF. The DNA for the CDR3 is TGTGCCACCAGCAGAGATCGGGGACTGAACAATCAGCCCCAGCATTTT.

As to this clone: This sample includes further DNA sequences coding for the same CDR3. The gene calls are TRBV5-6 and TRBJ2-3, with 8 bases matching TRBD1. Looked up from germline, CDR1 is SGHDT and CDR2 is YYEEEE. The CDR3 loop spans 14 amino acids. V shed 6 bases and J 6 bases; nucleotides not matched to a gene: 9. Written as DNA, the CDR3 is TGTGCCAGCACCACACGACAGGGGTGGGATACGCAGTATTTT. Its translation: CASTTRQGWDTQYF.

This sequence joins TRBV4-1 and TRBJ2-7; D call uncertain. This CDR3 contains 14 residues. The germline CDR1 and CDR2 sequences are MGHRA and YSYEKL. The ends were cut back, 3 bases at V and 4 bases at J, with 13 bases in the middle. The CDR3 loop is CASSHPTGFYEQYF. CDR3 DNA sequence: TGCGCCAGCAGCCACCCAACTGGTTTTTACGAGCAGTACTTC.

The rearrangement joins TRBV9 to TRBJ1-6; 7 bases fit TRBD1. Germline CDR1 SGDLS, CDR2 YYNGEE. The CDR3 extends over 15 amino acids. Trimming took 3 bases from V and 6 from J; bases not matched to a gene: 6. CDR3 nucleotides: TGTGCCAGCAGCGCCCGACAGGGTACTAATTCACCCCTCCACTTT. Encoded protein: CASSARQGTNSPLHF.

The chain carries TRBV29-1 and TRBJ2-2, with 10 bases fitting TRBD2. The CDR3 covers 14 residues. Unmatched junction bases numbered 2, after V lost 5 bases and J lost 2 bases. The germline gives CDR1 SQVTM, CDR2 ANQGSEA. The CDR3 DNA reads TGCAGCGTTAGGACTAGCGGTAACACCGGGGAGCTGTTTTTT. Translating it yields CSVRTSGNTGELFF.

J is TRBJ2-3 and V is TRBV5-1, with 7 bases fitting TRBD1. Germline CDR1 and CDR2: SGHRS and YFSETQ. V gave up 2 bases and J gave up 4 bases; unmatched junction bases: 1. CDR3 length: 13 residues. The DNA for the CDR3 is TGCGCCAGCAGCTTTGGACAGGCAGATACGCAGTATTTT. It codes for CASSFGQADTQYF.

A single count supports this clone. The chain carries TRBV5-5 and TRBJ1-4; D perhaps matches TRBD1 (5 bases). The CDR3 runs 16 residues. From germline, CDR1 is SGHKS and CDR2 YYEKEE (reference sequence). Deletions cut 4 bases from V and 1 base from J, with 14 bases between. The CDR3 DNA is TGTGCCAGCAGCGAGGTCACGGGGGGAACTAATGAAAAACTGTTTTTT. Translating it yields CASSEVTGGTNEKLFF.

The chain employs TRBV19 and TRBJ1-5; D may be TRBD1 (5 bases). V was pared by 9 bases and J by 7 bases, with 16 bases between. The CDR3 totals 13 residues. CDR1 and CDR2 from the germline V gene are LNHDA and SQIVND (reference sequence). This chain's CDR3 is CASLSGRGQPQHF. CDR3 bases: TGTGCCAGCCTGAGCGGCCGGGGGCAGCCCCAGCATTTT. The whole variable domain, filled in from reference TRBV19 and TRBJ1-5, reads DGGITQSPKYLFRKEGQNVTLSCEQNLNHDAMYWYRQDPGQGLRLIYYSQIVNDFQKGDIAEGYSVSREKKESFPLTVTSAQKNPTAFYLCASLSGRGQPQHFGDGTRLSIL.

V is TRBV18 and J is TRBJ2-1, with 12 bases identical to TRBD2. Trimming removed 0 bases from V and 3 bases from J; junction bases left unmatched: 3. Germline V gene sequence: CDR1 KGHSH, CDR2 LQKENI. The CDR3 is 17 amino acids. CDR3 residues: CASSPPTSGGLYNEQFF. The CDR3 DNA follows: TGTGCCAGCTCACCACCTACTAGCGGGGGGCTCTACAATGAGCAGTTCTTC.

V and J are TRBV6-5 and TRBJ1-5; 7 bases line up with TRBD1. CDR1 MNHEY and CDR2 SVGAGI come from the germline V gene. This CDR3 comprises 14 residues. J was trimmed by 0 bases and V by 8 bases; bases with no gene match: 4. The CDR3 here is CASRDSYSNQPQHF. The CDR3 DNA reads as TGTGCCAGCCGGGACAGTTATAGCAATCAGCCCCAGCATTTT.

The rearrangement uses TRBV5-5 and TRBJ2-7, with unresolved D. This CDR3 is 13 amino acids long. Germline V gene sequence: CDR1 SGHKS, CDR2 YYEKEE (reference sequence). V was pared by 2 bases and J by 2 bases, with 8 bases between. As DNA, the CDR3 is TGTGCCAGCAGCTTCGTCGCAGCCTACGAGCAGTACTTC. Translating gives CASSFVAAYEQYF.

The V call is TRBV18, the J call TRBJ1-5; 7 nucleotides align to TRBD1. V gave up 3 bases and J gave up 6 bases; unmatched junction bases: 11. Germline values: CDR1 KGHSH, CDR2 LQKENI. The CDR3 contains 16 residues. In DNA form, the CDR3 reads TGTGCCAGCTCACCCAGGGACAGTAGGGGTGGTCAGCCCCAGCATTTT. This codes for CASSPRDSRGGQPQHF.

The chain couples TRBV27 to TRBJ2-5, with TRBD1 as a possible D gene (6 bases). The germline V gene has CDR1 MNHEY and CDR2 SMNVEV (reference sequence). The CDR3 runs 16 residues. Deletions cut 4 bases from V and 0 bases from J, with 15 bases between. This CDR3 reads CASSSQTGRYQETQYF. Written as DNA, the CDR3 is TGTGCCAGCAGTTCACAGACAGGAAGGTACCAAGAGACCCAGTACTTC.

V gene TRBV6-5 combines with J gene TRBJ1-1, with a weak D call TRBD1 (5 bases). The V gene lost 2 bases and the J gene lost 5 bases, with 9 bases spanning the gap. The CDR3 contains 13 residues. The V gene's germline CDR1 is MNHEY and CDR2 SVGAGI. The CDR3: CASSYGGGTEAFF. The CDR3 DNA follows: TGTGCCAGCAGTTACGGCGGGGGAACTGAAGCTTTCTTT.

The chain is built from TRBV9 and TRBJ1-6; D is unresolved. CDR3 length: 12 amino acids. Germline loops: CDR1 SGDLS, CDR2 YYNGEE. Trimming pared 0 bases from V and 10 bases from J, leaving 5 bases between. Written as DNA, the CDR3 is TGTGCCAGCAGCGTAGCTAGATCACCCCTCCACTTT. It specifies CASSVARSPLHF.

This chain links TRBV6-5 with TRBJ2-5; TRBD2 matches 8 bases. V dropped 6 bases and J dropped 8; count of bases not matched to a gene: 11. Germline lookup yields CDR1 MNHEY and CDR2 SVGAGI. The length of the CDR3 is 14 residues. DNA for the CDR3: TGTGCCAGCAGACCGGCAGGCGGGGGGACTACCCAGTACTTC. Translation gives CASRPAGGGTTQYF.

The rearrangement uses TRBV19 and TRBJ1-1; D is perhaps TRBD1 (5 bases). The CDR3 spans 14 residues. CDR1 is LNHDA, CDR2 SQIVND, per germline (reference sequence). The V gene lost 5 bases and the J gene lost 1 base, with 11 bases spanning the gap. In DNA, the CDR3 is TGTGCCAGTAGTGGGACTTCGTGGAACACTGAAGCTTTCTTT. It encodes CASSGTSWNTEAFF.

This sequence joins TRBV5-4 and TRBJ2-5; 8 positions agree with TRBD2. The CDR3 loop spans 14 amino acids. J was trimmed by 7 bases and V by 4 bases; bases with no gene match: 9. Germline values: CDR1 SGHNT, CDR2 YYREEE (reference sequence). In DNA, the CDR3 is TGTGCCAGCAGCCCAACCGGGGGGGCGGGGACCCAGTACTTC. Amino acids: CASSPTGGAGTQYF.

The chain uses TRBV18 and TRBJ1-2; D remains ambiguous. The V gene lost 0 bases and the J gene lost 6 bases, with 17 bases spanning the gap. The CDR3 spans 16 residues. CDR1 KGHSH and CDR2 LQKENI come from the germline V gene. CDR3 DNA: TGTGCCAGCTCACCACCGGGAAAAGGGAGTATGGATGGCTACACCTTC. Protein product: CASSPPGKGSMDGYTF.